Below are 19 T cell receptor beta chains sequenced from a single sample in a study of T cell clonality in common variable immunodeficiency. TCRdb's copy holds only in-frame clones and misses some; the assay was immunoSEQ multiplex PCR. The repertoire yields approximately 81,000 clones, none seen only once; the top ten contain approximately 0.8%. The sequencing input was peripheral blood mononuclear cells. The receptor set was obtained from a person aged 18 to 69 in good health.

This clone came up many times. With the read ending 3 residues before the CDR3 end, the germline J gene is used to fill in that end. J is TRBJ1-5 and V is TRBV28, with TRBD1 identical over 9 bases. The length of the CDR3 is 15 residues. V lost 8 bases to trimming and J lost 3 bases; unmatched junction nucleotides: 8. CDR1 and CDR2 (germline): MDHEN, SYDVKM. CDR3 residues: CASGGDRASNQPQHF. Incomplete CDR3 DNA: TGTGCCAGCGGCGGGGACAGGGCATCCAATCAGCCC.

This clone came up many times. The DNA read from the CDR3 is TGCGCCAGCAGCCCCACCCCCGGGACAGGGGCCTACGAG. Translating it yields CASSPTPGTGAYE. The whole CDR3 protein is CASSPTPGTGAYEQYF. The chain recombines TRBV23-1 with TRBJ2-7; 10 bases map to TRBD1. The read falls 3 residues short of the CDR3 end, and the missing part is taken from the germline J gene. TRBV23-1 is marked as an open reading frame, function uncertain. V shed 6 bases and J 2 bases; nucleotides not matched to a gene: 10. The CDR3 has 16 amino acids.

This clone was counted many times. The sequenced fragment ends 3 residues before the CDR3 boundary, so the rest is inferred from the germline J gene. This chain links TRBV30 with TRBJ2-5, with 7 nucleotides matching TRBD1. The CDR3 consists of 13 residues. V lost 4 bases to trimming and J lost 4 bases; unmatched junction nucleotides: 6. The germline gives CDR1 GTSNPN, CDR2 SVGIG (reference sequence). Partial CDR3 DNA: TGTGCCTGGAAGGCAGGGGGTGGAGAGACC. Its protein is CAWKAGGGET. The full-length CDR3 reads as CAWKAGGGETQYF.

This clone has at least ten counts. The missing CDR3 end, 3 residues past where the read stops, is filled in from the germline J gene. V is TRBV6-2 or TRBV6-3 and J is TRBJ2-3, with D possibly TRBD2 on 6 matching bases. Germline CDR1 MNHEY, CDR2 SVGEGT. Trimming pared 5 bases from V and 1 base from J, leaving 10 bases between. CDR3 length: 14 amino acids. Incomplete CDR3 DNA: TGTGCCAGCAGTCCTAGCGCCCGCACAGATACG. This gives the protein CASSPSARTDT. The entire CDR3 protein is CASSPSARTDTQYF.

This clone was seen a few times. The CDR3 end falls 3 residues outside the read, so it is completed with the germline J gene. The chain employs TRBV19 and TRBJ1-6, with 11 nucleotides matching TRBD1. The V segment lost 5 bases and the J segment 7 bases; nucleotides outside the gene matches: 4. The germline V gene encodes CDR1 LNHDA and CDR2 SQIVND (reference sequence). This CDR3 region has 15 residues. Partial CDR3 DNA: TGTGCCAGTAGTCTATGGACAGGGGGCAATTCACCC. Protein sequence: CASSLWTGGNSP. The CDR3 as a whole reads CASSLWTGGNSPLHF. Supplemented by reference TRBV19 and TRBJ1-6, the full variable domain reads DGGITQSPKYLFRKEGQNVTLSCEQNLNHDAMYWYRQDPGQGLRLIYYSQIVNDFQKGDIAEGYSVSREKKESFPLTVTSAQKNPTAFYLCASSLWTGGNSPLHFGNGTRLTVT.

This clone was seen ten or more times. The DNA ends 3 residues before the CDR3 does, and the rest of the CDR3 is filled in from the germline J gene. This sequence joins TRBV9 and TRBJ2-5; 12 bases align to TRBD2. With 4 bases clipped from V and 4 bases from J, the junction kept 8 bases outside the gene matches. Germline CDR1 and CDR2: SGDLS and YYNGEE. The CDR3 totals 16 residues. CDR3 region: CASSPRLAGVRETQYF. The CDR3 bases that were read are TGTGCCAGCAGCCCCCGACTAGCGGGAGTGAGAGAGACC.

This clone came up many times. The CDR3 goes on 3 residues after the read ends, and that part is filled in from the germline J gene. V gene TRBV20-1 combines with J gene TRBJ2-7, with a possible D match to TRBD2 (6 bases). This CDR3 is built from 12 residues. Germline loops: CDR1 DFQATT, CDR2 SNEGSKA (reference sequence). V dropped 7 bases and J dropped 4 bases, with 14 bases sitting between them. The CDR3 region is CSVGGLWYEQYF. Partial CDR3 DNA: TGCAGTGTTGGGGGACTCTGGTACGAG.

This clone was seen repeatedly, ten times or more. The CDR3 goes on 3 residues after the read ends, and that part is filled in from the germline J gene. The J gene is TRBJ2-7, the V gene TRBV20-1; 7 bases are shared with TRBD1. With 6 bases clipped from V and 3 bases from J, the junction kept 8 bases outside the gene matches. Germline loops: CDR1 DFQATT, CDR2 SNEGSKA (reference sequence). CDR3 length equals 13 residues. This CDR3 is CSADNDRDYEQYF. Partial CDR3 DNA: TGCAGTGCGGATAATGACAGGGACTACGAG.

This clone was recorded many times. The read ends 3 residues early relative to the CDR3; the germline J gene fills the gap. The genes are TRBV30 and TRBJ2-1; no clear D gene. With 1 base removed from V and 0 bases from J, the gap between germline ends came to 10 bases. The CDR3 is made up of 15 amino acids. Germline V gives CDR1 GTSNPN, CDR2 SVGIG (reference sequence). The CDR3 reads CAWSADWSSYNEQFF. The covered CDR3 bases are TGTGCCTGGAGTGCCGACTGGAGCTCCTACAATGAG.

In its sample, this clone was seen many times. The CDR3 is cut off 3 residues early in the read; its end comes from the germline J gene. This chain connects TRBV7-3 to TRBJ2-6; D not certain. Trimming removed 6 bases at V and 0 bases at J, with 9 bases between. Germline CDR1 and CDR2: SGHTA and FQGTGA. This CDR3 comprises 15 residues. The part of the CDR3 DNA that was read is TGTGCCAGCAGTCCAACTAACTCTGGGGCCAACGTC. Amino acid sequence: CASSPTNSGANV. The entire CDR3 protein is CASSPTNSGANVLTF.

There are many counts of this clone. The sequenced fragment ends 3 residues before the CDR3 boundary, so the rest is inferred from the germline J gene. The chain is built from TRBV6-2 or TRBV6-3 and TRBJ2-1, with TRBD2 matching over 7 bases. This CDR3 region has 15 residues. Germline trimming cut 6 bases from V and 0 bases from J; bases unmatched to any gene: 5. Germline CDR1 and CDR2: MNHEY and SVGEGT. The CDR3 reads CASSQLALSYNEQFF. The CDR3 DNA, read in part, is TGTGCCAGCAGCCAACTAGCGCTCTCCTACAATGAG.

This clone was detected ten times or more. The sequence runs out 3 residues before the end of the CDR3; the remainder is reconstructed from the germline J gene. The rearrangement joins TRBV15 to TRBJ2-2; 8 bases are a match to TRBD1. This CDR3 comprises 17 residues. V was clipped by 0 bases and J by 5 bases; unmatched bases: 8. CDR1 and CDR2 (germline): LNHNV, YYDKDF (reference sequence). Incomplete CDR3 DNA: TGTGCCACCAGCAGAGATCCCCAGGGGGCGCTGACCGGGGAG. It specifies CATSRDPQGALTGE. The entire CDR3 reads CATSRDPQGALTGELFF.

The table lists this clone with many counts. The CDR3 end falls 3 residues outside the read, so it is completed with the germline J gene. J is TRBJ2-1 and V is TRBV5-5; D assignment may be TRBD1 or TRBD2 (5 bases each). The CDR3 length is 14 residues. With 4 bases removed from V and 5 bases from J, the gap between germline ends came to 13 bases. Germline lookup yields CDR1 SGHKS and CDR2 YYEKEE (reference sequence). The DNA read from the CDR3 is TGTGCCAGCAGCCCAGGGCGAGGGAACAATGAG. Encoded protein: CASSPGRGNNE. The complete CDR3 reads CASSPGRGNNEQFF. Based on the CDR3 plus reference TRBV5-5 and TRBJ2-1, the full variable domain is DAGVTQSPTHLIKTRGQQVTLRCSPISGHKSVSWYQQVLGQGPQFIFQYYEKEERGRGNFPDRFSARQFPNYSSELNVNALLLGDSALYLCASSPGRGNNEQFFGPGTRLTVL.

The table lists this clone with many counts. The covered CDR3 bases are TGTGCCAGCAGCGTAAAGGGGGAGTCTGAA. Translation: CASSVKGESE. The complete CDR3 reads CASSVKGESEAFF. J is TRBJ1-1 and V is TRBV9; the D gene is possibly TRBD1 (6 bases). The CDR3 end lies 3 residues beyond the end of the read and is filled in from the germline J gene. Per the germline V gene, CDR1 is SGDLS and CDR2 is YYNGEE. The CDR3 is 13 residues long. The V end was cut by 1 base, the J end by 6 bases, with 10 bases between.

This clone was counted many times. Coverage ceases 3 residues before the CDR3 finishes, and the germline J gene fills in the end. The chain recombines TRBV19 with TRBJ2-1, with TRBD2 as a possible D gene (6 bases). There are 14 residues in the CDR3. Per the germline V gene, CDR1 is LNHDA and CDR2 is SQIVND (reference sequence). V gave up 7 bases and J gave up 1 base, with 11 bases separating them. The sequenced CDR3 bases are TGTGCCAGTAACAGCGGGTGGTCCTACAATGAG. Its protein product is CASNSGWSYNE. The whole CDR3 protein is CASNSGWSYNEQFF.

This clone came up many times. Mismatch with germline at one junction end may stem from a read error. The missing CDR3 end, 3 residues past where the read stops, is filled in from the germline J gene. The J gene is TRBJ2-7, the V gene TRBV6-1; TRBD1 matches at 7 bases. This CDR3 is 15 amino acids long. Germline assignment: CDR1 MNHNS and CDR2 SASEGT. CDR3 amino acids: CASSEVGTAYYEQYF. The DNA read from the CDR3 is TGTGCCAGCAGCGAAGTCGGGACAGCATACTACGAG.

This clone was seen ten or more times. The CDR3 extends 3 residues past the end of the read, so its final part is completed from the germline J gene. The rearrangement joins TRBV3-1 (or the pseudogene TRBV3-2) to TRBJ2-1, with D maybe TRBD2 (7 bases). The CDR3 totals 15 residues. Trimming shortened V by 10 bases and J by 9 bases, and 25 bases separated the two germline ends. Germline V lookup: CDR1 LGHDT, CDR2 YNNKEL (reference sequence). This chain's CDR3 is CANRREGEDALEQFF. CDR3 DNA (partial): TGTGCCAACCGAAGGGAGGGGGAAGACGCGCTTGAG.

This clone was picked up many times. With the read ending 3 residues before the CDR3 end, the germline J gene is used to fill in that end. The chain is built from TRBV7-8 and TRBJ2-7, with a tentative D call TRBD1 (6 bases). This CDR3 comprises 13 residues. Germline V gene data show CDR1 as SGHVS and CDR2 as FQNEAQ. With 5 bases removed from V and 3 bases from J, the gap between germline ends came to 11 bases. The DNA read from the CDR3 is TGTGCCAGCAGCACGAGGACAGACTACGAG. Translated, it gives CASSTRTDYE. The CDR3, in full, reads CASSTRTDYEQYF.

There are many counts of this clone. The CDR3 region is CASSLANNYGYTF. The DNA read from the CDR3 is TGTGCCAGCAGCTTGGCCAATAACTATGGC. The J gene is TRBJ1-2, the V gene TRBV5-5, with unresolved D. The read terminates 3 residues ahead of where the CDR3 ends, so the germline J gene completes it. Germline assignment: CDR1 SGHKS and CDR2 YYEKEE (reference sequence). V lost 0 bases to trimming and J lost 1 base, with 4 bases between them. The CDR3 length is 13 residues.